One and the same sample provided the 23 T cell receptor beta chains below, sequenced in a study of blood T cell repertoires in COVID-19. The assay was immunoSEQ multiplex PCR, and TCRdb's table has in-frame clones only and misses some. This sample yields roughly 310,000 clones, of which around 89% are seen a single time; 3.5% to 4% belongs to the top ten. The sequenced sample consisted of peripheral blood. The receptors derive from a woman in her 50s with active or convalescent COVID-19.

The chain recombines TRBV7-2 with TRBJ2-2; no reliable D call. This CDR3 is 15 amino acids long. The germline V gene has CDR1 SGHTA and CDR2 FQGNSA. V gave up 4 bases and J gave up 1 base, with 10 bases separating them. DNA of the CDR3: TGTGCCAGCAGCTCCCTGCGCGGGAACACCGGGGAGCTGTTTTTT. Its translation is CASSSLRGNTGELFF. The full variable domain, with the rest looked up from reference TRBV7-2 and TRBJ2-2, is GAGVSQSPSNKVTEKGKDVELRCDPISGHTALYWYRQSLGQGLEFLIYFQGNSAPDKSGLPSDRFSAERTGGSVSTLTIQRTQQEDSAVYLCASSSLRGNTGELFFGEGSRLTVL.

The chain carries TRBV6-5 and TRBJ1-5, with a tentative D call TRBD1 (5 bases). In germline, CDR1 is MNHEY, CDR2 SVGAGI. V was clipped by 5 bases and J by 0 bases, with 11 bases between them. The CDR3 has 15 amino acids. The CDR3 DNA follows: TGTGCCAGCAGTATTACAGGTCTTAGCAATCAGCCCCAGCATTTT. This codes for CASSITGLSNQPQHF.

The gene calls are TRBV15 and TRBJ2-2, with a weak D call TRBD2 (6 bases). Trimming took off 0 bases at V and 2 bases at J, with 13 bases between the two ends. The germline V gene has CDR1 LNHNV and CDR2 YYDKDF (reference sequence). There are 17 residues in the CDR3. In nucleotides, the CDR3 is TGTGCCACCAGCAGAGATTCCCCGGGACTTAACACCGGGGAGCTGTTTTTT. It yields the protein CATSRDSPGLNTGELFF.

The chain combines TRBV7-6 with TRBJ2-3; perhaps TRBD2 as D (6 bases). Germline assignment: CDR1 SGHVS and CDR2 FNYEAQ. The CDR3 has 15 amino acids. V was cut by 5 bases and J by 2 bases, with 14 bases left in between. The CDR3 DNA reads TGTGCCAGCAGCCGCCGGGCGGGGATCACAGATACGCAGTATTTT. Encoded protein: CASSRRAGITDTQYF.

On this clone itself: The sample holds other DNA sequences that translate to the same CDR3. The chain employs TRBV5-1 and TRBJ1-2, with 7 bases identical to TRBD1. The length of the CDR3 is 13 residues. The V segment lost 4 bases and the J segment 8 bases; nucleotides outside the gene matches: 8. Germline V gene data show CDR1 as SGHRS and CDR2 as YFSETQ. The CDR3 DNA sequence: TGCGCCAGCAGCGACGACAGGGCGGGAGGCTACACCTTC. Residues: CASSDDRAGGYTF.

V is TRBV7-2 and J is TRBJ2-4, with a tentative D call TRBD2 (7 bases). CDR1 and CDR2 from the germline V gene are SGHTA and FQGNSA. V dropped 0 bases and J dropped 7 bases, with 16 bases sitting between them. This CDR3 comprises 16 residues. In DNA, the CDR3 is TGTGCCAGCAGCTTAGCGATAGGGACGGGGGGCAACATTCAGTACTTC. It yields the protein CASSLAIGTGGNIQYF.

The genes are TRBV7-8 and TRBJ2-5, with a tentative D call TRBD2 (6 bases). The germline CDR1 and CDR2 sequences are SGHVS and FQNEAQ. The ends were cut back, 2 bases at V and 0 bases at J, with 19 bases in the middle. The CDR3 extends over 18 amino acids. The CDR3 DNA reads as TGTGCCAGCAGCTTAACAGGAGGGGCGGGGAGGTACCAAGAGACCCAGTACTTC. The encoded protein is CASSLTGGAGRYQETQYF.

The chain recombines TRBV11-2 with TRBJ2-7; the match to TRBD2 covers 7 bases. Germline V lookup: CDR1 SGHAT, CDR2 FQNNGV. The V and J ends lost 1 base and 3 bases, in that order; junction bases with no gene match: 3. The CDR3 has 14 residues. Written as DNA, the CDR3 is TGTGCCAGCAGCTTAGTTAAGCGGGACTACGAGCAGTACTTC. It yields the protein CASSLVKRDYEQYF.

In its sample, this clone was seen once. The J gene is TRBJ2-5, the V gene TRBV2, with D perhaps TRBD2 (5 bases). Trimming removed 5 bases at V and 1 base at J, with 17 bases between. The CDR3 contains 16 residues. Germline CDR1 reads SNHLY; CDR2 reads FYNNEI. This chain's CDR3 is CASSHGRFAGQETQYF. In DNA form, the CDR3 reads TGTGCCAGCAGTCACGGGCGGTTTGCGGGCCAAGAGACCCAGTACTTC.

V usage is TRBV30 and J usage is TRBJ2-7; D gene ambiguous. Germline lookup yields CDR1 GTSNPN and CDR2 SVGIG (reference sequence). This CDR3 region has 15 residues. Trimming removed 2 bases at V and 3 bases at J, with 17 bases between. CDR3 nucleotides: TGTGCCTGGAGTACGGCACGACAATTTCTCTACGAGCAGTACTTC. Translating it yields CAWSTARQFLYEQYF.

The CDR3 DNA follows: TGCGCCAGCAGCTTGGCCGGGACAAGTAGCTACGAGCAGTACTTC. It yields the protein CASSLAGTSSYEQYF. The chain joins TRBV5-1 to TRBJ2-7, with TRBD1 as a possible D gene (6 bases). Germline lookup yields CDR1 SGHRS and CDR2 YFSETQ. The V end was cut by 0 bases, the J end by 3 bases, with 13 bases between. This CDR3 spans 15 amino acids.

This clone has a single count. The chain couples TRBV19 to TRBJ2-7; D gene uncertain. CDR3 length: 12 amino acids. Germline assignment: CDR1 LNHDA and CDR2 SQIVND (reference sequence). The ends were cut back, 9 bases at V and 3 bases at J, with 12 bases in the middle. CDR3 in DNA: TGTGCCAGCTCCCCAAACTTCTACGAGCAGTACTTC. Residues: CASSPNFYEQYF.

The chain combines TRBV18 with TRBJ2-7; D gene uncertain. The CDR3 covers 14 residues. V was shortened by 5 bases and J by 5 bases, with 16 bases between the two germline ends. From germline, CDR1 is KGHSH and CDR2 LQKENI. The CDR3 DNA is TGTGCCAGCTCATCCTTGTCGCGAATGAACGAGCAGTACTTC. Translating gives CASSSLSRMNEQYF.

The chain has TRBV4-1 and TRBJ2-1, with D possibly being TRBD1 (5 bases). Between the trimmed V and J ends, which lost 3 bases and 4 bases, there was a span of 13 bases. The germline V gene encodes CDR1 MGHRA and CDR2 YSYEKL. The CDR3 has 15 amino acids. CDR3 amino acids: CASSHRATAYNEQFF. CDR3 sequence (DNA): TGCGCCAGCAGCCACCGGGCGACAGCTTACAATGAGCAGTTCTTC.

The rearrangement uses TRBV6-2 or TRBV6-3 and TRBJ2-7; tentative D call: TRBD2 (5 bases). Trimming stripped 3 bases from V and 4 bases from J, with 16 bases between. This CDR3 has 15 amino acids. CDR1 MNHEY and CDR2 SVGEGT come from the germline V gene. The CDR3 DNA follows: TGTGCCAGCAGTTATACTATTCTTGGACTGTACGAGCAGTACTTC. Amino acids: CASSYTILGLYEQYF.

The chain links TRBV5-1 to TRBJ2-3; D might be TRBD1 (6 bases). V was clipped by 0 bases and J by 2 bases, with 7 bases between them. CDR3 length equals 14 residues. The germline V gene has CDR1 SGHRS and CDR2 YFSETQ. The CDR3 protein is CASSLGQVTDTQYF. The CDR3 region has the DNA TGCGCCAGCAGCTTGGGACAGGTCACAGATACGCAGTATTTT.

The CDR3 DNA reads as TGTGCCAGCAGCTGGGGGGACTTGAACACTGAAGCTTTCTTT. The encoded protein is CASSWGDLNTEAFF. J is TRBJ1-1 and V is TRBV13, with D possibly matching TRBD1 (5 bases). V was pared by 4 bases and J by 0 bases, with 9 bases between. The CDR3 has 14 residues. Germline loops: CDR1 PRHDT, CDR2 FYEKMQ (reference sequence). The variable domain in full, completed from reference TRBV13 and TRBJ1-1, reads AAGVIQSPRHLIKEKRETATLKCYPIPRHDTVYWYQQGPGQDPQFLISFYEKMQSDKGSIPDRFSAQQFSDYHSELNMSSLELGDSALYFCASSWGDLNTEAFFGQGTRLTVV.

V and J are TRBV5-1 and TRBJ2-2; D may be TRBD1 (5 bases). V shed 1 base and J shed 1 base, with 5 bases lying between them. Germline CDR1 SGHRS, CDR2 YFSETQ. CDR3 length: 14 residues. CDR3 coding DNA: TGCGCCAGCAGCTTGCAGGGGAACACCGGGGAGCTGTTTTTT. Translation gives CASSLQGNTGELFF.

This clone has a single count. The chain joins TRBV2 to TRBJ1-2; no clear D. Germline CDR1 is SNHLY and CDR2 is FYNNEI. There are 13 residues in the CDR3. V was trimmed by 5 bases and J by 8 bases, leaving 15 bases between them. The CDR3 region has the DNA TGTGCCAGCAGTTCCCGCAACGAACAGGGCTACACCTTC. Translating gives CASSSRNEQGYTF.

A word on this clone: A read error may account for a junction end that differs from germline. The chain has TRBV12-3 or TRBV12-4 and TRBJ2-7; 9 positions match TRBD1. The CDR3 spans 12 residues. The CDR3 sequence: CASSLGPTGGDF. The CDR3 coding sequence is TGTGCCAGCAGTTTAGGTCCGACAGGGGGGGACTTC.

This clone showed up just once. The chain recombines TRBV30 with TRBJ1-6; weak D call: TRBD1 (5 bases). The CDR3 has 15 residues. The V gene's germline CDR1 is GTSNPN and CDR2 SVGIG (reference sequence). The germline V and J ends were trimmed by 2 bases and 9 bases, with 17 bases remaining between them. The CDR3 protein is CAWSQGSATISPLHF. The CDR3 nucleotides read TGTGCCTGGAGTCAGGGATCGGCCACCATTTCACCCCTCCACTTT.

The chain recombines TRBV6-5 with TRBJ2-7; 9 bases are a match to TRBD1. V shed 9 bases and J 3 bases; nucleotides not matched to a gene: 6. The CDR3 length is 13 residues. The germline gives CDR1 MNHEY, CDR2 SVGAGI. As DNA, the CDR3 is TGTGCCAGTACCCGGGACAGGGACTACGAGCAGTACTTC. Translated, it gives CASTRDRDYEQYF.

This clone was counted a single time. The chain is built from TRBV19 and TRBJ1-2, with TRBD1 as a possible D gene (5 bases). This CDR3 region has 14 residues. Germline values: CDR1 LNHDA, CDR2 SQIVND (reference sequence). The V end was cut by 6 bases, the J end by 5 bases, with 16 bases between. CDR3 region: CASSPLGLDYGYTF. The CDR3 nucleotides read TGTGCCAGTAGCCCGCTGGGGCTGGATTATGGCTACACCTTC. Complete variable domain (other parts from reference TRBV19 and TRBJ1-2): DGGITQSPKYLFRKEGQNVTLSCEQNLNHDAMYWYRQDPGQGLRLIYYSQIVNDFQKGDIAEGYSVSREKKESFPLTVTSAQKNPTAFYLCASSPLGLDYGYTFGSGTRLTVV.